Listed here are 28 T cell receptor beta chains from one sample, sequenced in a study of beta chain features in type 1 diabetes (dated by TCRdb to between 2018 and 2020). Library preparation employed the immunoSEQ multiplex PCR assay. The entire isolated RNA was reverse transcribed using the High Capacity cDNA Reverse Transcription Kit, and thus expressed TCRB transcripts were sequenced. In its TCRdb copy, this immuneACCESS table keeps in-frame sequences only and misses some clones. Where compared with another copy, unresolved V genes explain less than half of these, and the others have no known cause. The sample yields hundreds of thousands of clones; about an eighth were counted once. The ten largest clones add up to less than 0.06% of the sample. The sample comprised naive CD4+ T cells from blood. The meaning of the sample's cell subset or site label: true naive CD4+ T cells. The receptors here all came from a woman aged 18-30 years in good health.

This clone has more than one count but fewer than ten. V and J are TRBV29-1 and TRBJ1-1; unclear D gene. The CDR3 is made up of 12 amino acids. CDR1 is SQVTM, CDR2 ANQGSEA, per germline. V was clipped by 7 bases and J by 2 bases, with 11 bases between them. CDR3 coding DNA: TGCAGCGGGGGATTACTTAACACTGAAGCTTTCTTT. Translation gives CSGGLLNTEAFF. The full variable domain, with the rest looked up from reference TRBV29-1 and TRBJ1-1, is SAVISQKPSRDICQRGTSLTIQCQVDSQVTMMFWYRQQPGQSLTLIATANQGSEATYESGFVIDKFPISRPNLTFSTLTVSNMSPEDSSIYLCSGGLLNTEAFFGQGTRLTVV.

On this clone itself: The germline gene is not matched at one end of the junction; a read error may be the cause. The chain's CDR3 is CASSISGRREAKNIQYF. The CDR3 DNA reads as TGTGCCAGCAGTATATCAGGCAGGCGCGAGGCCAAAAACATTCAGTACTTC. This chain connects TRBV27 to TRBJ2-4; D uncertain. The CDR3 has 17 residues. Germline V lookup: CDR1 MNHEY, CDR2 SMNVEV (reference sequence).

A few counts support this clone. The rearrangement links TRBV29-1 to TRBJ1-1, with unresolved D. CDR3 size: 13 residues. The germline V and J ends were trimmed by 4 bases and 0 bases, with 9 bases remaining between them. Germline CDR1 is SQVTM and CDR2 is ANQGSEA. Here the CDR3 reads CSVVQVLNTEAFF. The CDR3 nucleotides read TGCAGCGTTGTCCAGGTTTTGAACACTGAAGCTTTCTTT.

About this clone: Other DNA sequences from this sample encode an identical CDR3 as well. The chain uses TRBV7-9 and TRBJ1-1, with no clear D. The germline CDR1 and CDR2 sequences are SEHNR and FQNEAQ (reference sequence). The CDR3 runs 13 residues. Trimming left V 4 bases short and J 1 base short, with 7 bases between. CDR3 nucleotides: TGTGCCAGCAGCTCTAGGGAGAACACTGAAGCTTTCTTT. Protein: CASSSRENTEAFF. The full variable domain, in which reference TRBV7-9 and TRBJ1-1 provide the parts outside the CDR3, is DTGVSQNPRHKITKRGQNVTFRCDPISEHNRLYWYRQTLGQGPEFLTYFQNEAQLEKSRLLSDRFSAERPKGSFSTLEIQRTEQGDSAMYLCASSSRENTEAFFGQGTRLTVV.

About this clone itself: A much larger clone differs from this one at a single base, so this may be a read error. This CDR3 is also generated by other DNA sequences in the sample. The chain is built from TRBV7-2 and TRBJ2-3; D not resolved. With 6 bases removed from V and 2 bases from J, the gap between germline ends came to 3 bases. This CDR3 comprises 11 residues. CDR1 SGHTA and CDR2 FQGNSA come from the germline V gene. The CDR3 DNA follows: TGTGCCAGCAGTAACACAGATACGCAGTATTTT. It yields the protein CASSNTDTQYF.

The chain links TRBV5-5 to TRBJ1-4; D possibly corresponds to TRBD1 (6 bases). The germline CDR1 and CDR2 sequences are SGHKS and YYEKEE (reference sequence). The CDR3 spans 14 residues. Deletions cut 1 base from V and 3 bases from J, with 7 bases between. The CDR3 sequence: CASSLTGSNEKLFF. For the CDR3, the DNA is TGTGCCAGCAGCTTGACAGGGTCTAATGAAAAACTGTTTTTT.

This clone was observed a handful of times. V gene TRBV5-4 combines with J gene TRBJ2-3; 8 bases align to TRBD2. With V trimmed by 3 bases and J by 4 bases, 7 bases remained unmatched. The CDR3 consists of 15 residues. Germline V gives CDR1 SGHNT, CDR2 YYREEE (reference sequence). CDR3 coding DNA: TGTGCCAGCAGCTACGGGACTAGTCTCCCAGATACGCAGTATTTT. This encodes CASSYGTSLPDTQYF.

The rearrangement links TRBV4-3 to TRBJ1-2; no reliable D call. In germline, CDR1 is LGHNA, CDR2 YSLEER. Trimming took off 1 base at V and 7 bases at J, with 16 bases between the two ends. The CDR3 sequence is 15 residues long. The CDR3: CASSQGQNYGSGYTF. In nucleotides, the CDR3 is TGCGCCAGCAGCCAAGGGCAGAACTATGGGTCTGGCTACACCTTC.

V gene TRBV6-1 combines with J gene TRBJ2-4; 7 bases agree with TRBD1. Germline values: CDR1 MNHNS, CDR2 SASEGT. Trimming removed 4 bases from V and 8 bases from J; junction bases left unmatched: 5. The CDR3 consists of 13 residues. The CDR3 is CASSGTGADIQYF. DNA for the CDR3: TGTGCCAGCAGTGGGACAGGAGCGGACATTCAGTACTTC.

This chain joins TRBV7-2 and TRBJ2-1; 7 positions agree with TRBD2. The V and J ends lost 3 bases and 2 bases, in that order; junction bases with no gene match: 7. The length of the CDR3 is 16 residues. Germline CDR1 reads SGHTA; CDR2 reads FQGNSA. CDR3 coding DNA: TGTGCCAGCAGCTTGCGGCGGGAGACACCCTACAATGAGCAGTTCTTC. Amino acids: CASSLRRETPYNEQFF. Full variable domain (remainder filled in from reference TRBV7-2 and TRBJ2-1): GAGVSQSPSNKVTEKGKDVELRCDPISGHTALYWYRQSLGQGLEFLIYFQGNSAPDKSGLPSDRFSAERTGGSVSTLTIQRTQQEDSAVYLCASSLRRETPYNEQFFGPGTRLTVL.

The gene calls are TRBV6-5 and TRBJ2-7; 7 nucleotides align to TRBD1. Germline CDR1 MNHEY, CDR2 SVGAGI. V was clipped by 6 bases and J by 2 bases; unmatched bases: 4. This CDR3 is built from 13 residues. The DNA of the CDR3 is TGTGCCAGCAGGCGGACAGGAACCTACGAGCAGTACTTC. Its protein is CASRRTGTYEQYF.

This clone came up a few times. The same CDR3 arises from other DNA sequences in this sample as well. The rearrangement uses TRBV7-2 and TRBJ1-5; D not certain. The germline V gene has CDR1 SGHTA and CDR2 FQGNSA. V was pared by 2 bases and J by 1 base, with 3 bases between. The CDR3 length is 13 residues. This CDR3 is CASSLRSNQPQHF. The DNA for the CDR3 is TGTGCCAGCAGCTTAAGGAGCAATCAGCCCCAGCATTTT.

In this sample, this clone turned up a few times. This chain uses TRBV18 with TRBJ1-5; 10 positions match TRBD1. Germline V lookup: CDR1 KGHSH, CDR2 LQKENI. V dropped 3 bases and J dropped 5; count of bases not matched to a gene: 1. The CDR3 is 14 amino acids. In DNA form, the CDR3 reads TGTGCCAGCTCACCGGGACAGGGGTATCAGCCCCAGCATTTT. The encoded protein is CASSPGQGYQPQHF.

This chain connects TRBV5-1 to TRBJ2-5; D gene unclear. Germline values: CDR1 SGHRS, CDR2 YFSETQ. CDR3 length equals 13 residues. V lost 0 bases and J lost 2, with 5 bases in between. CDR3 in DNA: TGCGCCAGCAGCTTGGGACTTCAAGAGACCCAGTACTTC. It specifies CASSLGLQETQYF.

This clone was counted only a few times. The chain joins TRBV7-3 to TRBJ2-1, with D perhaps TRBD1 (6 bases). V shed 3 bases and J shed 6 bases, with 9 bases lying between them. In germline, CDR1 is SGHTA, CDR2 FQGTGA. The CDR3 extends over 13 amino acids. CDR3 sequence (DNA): TGTGCCAGCAGCTTGACAGGTATCAATGAGCAGTTCTTC. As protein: CASSLTGINEQFF.

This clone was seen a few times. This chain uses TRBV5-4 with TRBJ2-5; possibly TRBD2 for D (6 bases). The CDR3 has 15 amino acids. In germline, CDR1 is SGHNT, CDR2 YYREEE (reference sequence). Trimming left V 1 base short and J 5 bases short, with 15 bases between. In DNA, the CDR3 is TGTGCCAGCAGCTTGACCGGGGACTTAGGGGAGACCCAGTACTTC. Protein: CASSLTGDLGETQYF.

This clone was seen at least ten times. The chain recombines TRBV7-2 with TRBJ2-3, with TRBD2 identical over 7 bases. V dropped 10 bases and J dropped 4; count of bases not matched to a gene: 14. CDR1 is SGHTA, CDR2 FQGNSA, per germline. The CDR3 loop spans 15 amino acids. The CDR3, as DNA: TGTGCCACCCCACGGAGGGAGGGCCCCGCAGATACGCAGTATTTT. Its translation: CATPRREGPADTQYF.

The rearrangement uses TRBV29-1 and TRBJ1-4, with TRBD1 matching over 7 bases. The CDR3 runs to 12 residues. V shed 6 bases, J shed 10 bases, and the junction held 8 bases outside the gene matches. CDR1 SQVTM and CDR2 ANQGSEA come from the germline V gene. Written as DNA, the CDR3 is TGCAGCGTCCGCGACAGGGAAGGAAAACTGTTTTTT. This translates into CSVRDREGKLFF.

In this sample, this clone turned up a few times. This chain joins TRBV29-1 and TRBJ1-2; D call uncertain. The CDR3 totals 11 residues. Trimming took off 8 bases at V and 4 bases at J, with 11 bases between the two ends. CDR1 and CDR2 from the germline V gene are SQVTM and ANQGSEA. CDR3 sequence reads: CSSLQSYGYTF. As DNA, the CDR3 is TGCAGCTCGCTACAGAGCTATGGCTACACCTTC.

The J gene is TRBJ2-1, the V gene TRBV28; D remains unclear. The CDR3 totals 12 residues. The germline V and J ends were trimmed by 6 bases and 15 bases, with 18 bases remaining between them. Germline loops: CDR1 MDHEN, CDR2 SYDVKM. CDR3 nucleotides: TGTGCCAGCAGCCAAGGGTCCAAAACTCCGTTCTTC. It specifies CASSQGSKTPFF.

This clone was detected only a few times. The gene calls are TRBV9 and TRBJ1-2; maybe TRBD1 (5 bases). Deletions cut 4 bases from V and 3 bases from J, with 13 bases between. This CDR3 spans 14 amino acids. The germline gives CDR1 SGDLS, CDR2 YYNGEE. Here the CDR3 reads CASSPWGVDYGYTF. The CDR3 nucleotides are TGTGCCAGCAGCCCCTGGGGGGTAGACTATGGCTACACCTTC. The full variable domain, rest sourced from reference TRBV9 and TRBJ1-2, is DSGVTQTPKHLITATGQRVTLRCSPRSGDLSVYWYQQSLDQGLQFLIQYYNGEERAKGNILERFSAQQFPDLHSELNLSSLELGDSALYFCASSPWGVDYGYTFGSGTRLTVV.

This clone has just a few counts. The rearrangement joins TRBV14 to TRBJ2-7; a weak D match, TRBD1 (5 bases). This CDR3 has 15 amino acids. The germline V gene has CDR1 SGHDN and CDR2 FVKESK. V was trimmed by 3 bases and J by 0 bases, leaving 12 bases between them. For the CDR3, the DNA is TGTGCCAGCAGCCATACCGACAGAGACTCCTACGAGCAGTACGTC. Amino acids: CASSHTDRDSYEQYV.

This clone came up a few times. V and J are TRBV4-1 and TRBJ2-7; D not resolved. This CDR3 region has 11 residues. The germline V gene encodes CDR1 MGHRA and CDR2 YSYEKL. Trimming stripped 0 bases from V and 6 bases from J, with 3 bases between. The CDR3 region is CASSQDPEQYV. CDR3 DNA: TGCGCCAGCAGCCAAGACCCCGAGCAGTACGTC.

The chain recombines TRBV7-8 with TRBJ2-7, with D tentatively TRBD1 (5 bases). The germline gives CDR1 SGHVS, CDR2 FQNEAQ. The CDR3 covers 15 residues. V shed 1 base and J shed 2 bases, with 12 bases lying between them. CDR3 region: CASSLDGARPYEQYV. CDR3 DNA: TGTGCCAGCAGCTTAGATGGGGCCCGGCCCTACGAGCAGTACGTC.

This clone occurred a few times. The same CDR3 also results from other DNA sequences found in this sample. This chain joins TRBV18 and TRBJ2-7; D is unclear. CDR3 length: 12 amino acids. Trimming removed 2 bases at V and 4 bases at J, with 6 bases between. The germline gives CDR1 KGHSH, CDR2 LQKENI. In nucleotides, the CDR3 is TGTGCCAGCTCACCAGGAAGATACGAGCAGTACTTC. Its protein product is CASSPGRYEQYF.

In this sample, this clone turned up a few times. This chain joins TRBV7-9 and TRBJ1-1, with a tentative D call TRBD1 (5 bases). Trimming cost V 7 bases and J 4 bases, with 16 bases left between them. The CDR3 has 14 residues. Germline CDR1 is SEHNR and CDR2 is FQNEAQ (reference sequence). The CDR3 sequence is CASTVNQGTTEAFF. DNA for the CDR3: TGTGCCAGCACCGTTAACCAGGGAACCACTGAAGCTTTCTTT.

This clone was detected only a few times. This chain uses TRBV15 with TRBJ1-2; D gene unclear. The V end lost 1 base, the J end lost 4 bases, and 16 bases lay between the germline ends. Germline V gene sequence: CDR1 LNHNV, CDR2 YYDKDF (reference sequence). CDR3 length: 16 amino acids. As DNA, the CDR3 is TGTGCCACCAGCAGAGTCTCGGGTGCCCCTGGCTATGGCTACACCTTC. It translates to CATSRVSGAPGYGYTF. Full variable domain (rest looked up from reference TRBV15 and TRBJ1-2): DAMVIQNPRYQVTQFGKPVTLSCSQTLNHNVMYWYQQKSSQAPKLLFHYYDKDFNNEADTPDNFQSRRPNTSFCFLDIRSPGLGDTAMYLCATSRVSGAPGYGYTFGSGTRLTVV.

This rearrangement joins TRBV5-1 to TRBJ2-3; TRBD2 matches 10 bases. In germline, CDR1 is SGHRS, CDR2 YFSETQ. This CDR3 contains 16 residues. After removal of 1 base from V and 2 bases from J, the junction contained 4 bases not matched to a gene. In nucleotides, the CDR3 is TGCGCCAGCAGCTTGACTAGCGGGGCCTACACAGATACGCAGTATTTT. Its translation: CASSLTSGAYTDTQYF.